This T cell receptor beta chain was sequenced for a study of STAT3 mutations in large granular lymphocyte leukemia. Whole-study findings and limits: Some patients had persisting codominant clonotypes that could mask small clones. At least one immunodominant TCR beta clonotype appeared in every T-cell large granular lymphocyte leukemia patient. After therapy, about 35% of the 18 patients switched clonotypes, all new clones STAT3 wild type.

The CDR3 spans 13 residues. The J segment lost 1 base and the V segment lost 4 bases, leaving 1 base of the junction unmatched. The germline V gene has CDR1 SGHKS and CDR2 YYEKEE (reference sequence). For this clone: Its specificity is not known.

Each sample's TCRbeta library yielded on average around 40,000 productive templates. Sequenced by immunoSEQ multiplex PCR; TCRdb stores in-frame clones only, minus some. This sample has around 15,000 clones, with about nine tenths found just once. The chain links TRBV5-5 to TRBJ1-1; 7 nucleotides agree with TRBD1. The source of this sequence is a woman aged 45-60 years with T-cell large granular lymphocyte leukemia. Some clones in this sample may be carry-over from other donors' samples. Material: peripheral blood mononuclear cells. CDR3 in amino acids: CASSPGGNTEAFF. CDR3 nucleotide sequence: TGTGCCAGCAGCCCAGGGGGGAACACTGAAGCTTTCTTT. Looking up the rest from reference TRBV5-5 and TRBJ1-1 gives the full variable domain: DAGVTQSPTHLIKTRGQQVTLRCSPISGHKSVSWYQQVLGQGPQFIFQYYEKEERGRGNFPDRFSARQFPNYSSELNVNALLLGDSALYLCASSPGGNTEAFFGQGTRLTVV.